This entry concerns a single T cell receptor (beta chain). Its cognate antigen is unknown. Sequencing targeted expressed TCRB transcripts, as all isolated RNA had been reverse transcribed. For naive, central memory and regulatory T cell samples, reads averaged roughly 3.7 million. Clones were sequenced by immunoSEQ multiplex PCR, and TCRdb holds only the in-frame ones, with some missing. Here the sample spans around 150,000 clones, 7% to 9.5% being singletons. A sort by CD45RO/CCR7/CD25/CD127/CD95/CD27 yielded CD4+ naive, central memory, regulatory and stem cell-like memory cells. These data are taken from a study of beta chain features in type 1 diabetes. Per germline, CDR1 SGHTA and CDR2 FQGTGA. V was trimmed by 3 bases and J by 3 bases, leaving 15 bases between them. The CDR3 consists of 15 residues. Study-level points and caveats: TCRB CDR3s were moderately but significantly shorter in Type 1 diabetes patients in all four CD4+ subsets. VDJ junctions in type 1 diabetes patients carried more deletions and fewer insertions. Sequencing used cDNA, and cells with high TCR expression could therefore be over-represented.

The sequence came from a young woman with type 1 diabetes. The sequenced sample consisted of central memory CD4+ T cells from blood. V and J are TRBV7-3 and TRBJ2-7, with D perhaps TRBD2 (6 bases). The CDR3 here is CASSLNAGRGYEQYF. CDR3 bases: TGTGCCAGCAGCTTGAACGCGGGAAGAGGCTACGAGCAGTACTTC.